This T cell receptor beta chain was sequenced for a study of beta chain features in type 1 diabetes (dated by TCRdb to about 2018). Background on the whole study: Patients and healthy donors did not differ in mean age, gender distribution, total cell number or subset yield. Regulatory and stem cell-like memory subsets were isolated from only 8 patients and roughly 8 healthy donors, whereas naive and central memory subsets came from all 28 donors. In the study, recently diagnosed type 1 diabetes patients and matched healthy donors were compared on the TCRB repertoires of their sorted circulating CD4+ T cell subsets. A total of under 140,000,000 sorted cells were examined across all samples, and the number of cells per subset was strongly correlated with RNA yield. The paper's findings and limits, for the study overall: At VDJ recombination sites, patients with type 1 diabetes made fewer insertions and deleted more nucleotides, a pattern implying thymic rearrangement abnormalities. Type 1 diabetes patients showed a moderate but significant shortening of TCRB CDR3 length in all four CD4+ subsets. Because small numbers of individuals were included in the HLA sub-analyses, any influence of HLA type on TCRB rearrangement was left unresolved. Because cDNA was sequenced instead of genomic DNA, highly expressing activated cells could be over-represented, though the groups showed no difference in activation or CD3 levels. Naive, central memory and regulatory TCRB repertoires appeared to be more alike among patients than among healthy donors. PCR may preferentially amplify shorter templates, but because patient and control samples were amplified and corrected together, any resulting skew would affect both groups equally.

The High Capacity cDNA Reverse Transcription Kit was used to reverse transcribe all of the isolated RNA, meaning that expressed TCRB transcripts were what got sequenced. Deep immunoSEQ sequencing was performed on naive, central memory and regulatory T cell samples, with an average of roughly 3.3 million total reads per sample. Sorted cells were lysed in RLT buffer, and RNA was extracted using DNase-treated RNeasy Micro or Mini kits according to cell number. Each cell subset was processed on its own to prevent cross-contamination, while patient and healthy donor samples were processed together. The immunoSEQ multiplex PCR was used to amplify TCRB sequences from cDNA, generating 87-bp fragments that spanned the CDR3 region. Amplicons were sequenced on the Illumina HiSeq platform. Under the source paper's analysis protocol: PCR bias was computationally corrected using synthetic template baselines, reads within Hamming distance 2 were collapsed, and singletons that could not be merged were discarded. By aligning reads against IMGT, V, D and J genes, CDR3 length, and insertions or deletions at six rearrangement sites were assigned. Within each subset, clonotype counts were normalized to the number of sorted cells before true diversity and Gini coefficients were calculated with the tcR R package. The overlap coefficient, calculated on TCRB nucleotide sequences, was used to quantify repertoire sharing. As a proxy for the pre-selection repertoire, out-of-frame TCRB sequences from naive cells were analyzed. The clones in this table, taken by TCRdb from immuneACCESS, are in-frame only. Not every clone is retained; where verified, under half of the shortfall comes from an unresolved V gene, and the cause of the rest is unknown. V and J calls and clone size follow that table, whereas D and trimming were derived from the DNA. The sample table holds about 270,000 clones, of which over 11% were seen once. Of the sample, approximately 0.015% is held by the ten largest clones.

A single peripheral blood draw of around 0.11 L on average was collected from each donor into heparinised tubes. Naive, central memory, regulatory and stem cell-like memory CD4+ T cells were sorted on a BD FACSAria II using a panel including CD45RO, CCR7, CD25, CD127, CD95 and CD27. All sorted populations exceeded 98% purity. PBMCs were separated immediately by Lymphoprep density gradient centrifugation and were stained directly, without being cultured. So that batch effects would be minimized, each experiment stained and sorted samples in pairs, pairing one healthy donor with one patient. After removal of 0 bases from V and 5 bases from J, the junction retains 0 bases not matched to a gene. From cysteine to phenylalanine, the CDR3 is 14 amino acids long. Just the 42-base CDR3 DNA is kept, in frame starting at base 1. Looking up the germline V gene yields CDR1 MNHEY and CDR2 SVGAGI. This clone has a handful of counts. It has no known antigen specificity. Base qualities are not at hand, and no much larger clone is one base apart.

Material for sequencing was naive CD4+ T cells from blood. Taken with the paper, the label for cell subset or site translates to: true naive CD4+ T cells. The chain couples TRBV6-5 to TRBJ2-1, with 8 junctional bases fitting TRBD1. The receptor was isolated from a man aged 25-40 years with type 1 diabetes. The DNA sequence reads TGTGCCAGCAGTTACTCGACAGGGGACAATGAGCAGTTCTTC. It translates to CASSYSTGDNEQFF.